A single T cell receptor (beta chain) is shown here with its context. Its antigen remains unknown. The data originate from a study of cytomegalovirus exposure and HLA in healthy donors. Regarding the study as a whole: V- and J-gene trimming of TCR beta was linked (in a later analysis) to a missense DCLRE1C variant. What a later analysis showed was that several of the most significant clusters appeared linked to common viral pathogens. It was shown in a later analysis that HLA-associated TCR beta chains were more clonally expanded than other, equally common chains.

The PCR contained 60 Vbeta and 13 Jbeta primers. The method was immunoSEQ multiplex PCR; TCRdb's version includes in-frame clones alone and lacks a portion of them. This sample has over 80,000 clones, with around 79% found just once. With 5 bases clipped from V and 4 bases from J, the junction kept 4 bases outside the gene matches. The CDR3 is made up of 14 amino acids. Germline V gives CDR1 SGHAT, CDR2 FQNNGV. The sequenced sample consisted of PBMCs. This TCR was sampled from a woman aged 65 to 85 in good health and CMV-seropositive. The rearrangement links TRBV11-2 to TRBJ1-2; 10 positions agree with TRBD1. In nucleotides, the CDR3 is TGTGCCAGCAGCCTAGGACAGGGGGGCTATGGCTACACCTTC. Translating it yields CASSLGQGGYGYTF. The variable domain in full, completed from reference TRBV11-2 and TRBJ1-2, reads EAGVAQSPRYKIIEKRQSVAFWCNPISGHATLYWYQQILGQGPKLLIQFQNNGVVDDSQLPKDRFSAERLKGVDSTLKIQPAKLEDSAVYLCASSLGQGGYGYTFGSGTRLTVV.